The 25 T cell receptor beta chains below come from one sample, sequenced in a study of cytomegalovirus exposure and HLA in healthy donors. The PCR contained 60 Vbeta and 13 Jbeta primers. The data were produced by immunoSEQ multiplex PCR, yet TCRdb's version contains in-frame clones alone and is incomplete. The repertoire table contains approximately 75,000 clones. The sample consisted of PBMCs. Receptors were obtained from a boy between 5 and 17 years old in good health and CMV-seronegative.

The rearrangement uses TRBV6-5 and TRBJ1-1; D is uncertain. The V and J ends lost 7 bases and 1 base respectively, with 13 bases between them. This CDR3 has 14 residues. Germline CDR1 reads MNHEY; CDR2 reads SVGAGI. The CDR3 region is CASTGIGWNTEAFF. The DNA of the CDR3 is TGTGCCAGCACGGGGATAGGTTGGAACACTGAAGCTTTCTTT.

CDR3 sequence (DNA): TGTGCCAGCAGTGACAAAATGAACACTGAAGCTTTCTTT. Amino acid sequence: CASSDKMNTEAFF. This chain joins TRBV6-1 and TRBJ1-1; no clear D. The CDR3 runs 13 residues. The V gene lost 3 bases and the J gene lost 0 bases, with 5 bases spanning the gap. Germline CDR1 is MNHNS and CDR2 is SASEGT.

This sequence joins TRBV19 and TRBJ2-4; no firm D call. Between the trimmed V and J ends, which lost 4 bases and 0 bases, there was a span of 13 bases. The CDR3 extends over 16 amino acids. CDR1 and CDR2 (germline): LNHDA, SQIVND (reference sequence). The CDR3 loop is CASSTVAALAKNIQYF. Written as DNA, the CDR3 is TGTGCCAGTAGTACAGTGGCGGCTCTAGCCAAAAACATTCAGTACTTC.

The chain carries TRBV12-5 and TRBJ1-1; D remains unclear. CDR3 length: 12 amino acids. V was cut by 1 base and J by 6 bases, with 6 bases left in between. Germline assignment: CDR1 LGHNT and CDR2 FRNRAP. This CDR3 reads CASGLGPSEAFF. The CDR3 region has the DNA TGTGCTAGTGGTTTGGGGCCCTCTGAAGCTTTCTTT.

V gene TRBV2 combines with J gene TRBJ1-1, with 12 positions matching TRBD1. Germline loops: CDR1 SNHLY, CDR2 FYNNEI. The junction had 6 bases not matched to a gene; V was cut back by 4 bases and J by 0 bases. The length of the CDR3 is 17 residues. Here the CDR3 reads CASSGVGTGGLNTEAFF. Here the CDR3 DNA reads TGTGCCAGCAGTGGGGTCGGGACAGGGGGCTTGAACACTGAAGCTTTCTTT.

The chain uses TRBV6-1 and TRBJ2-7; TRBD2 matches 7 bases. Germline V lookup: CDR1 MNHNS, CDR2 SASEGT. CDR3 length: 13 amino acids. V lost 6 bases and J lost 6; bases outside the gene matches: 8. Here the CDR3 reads CASRAGVRVEQYF. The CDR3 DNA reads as TGTGCCAGCAGGGCGGGAGTGAGGGTCGAGCAGTACTTC.

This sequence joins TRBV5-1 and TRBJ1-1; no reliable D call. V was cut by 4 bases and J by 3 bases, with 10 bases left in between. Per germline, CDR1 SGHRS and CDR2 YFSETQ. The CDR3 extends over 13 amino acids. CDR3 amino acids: CASSPKRDTEAFF. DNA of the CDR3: TGCGCCAGCAGCCCGAAGAGGGACACTGAAGCTTTCTTT.

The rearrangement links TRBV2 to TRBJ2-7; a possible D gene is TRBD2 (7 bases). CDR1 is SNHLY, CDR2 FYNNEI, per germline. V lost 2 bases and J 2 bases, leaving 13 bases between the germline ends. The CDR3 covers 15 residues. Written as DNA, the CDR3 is TGTGCCAGCAGTGAATCTGGCGGGGGCCCCTACGAGCAGTACTTC. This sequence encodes CASSESGGGPYEQYF.

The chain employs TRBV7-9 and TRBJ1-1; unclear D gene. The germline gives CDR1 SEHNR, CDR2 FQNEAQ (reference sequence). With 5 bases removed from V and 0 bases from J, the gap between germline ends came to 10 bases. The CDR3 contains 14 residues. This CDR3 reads CASSPAGVNTEAFF. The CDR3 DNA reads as TGTGCCAGCAGCCCGGCGGGAGTGAACACTGAAGCTTTCTTT.

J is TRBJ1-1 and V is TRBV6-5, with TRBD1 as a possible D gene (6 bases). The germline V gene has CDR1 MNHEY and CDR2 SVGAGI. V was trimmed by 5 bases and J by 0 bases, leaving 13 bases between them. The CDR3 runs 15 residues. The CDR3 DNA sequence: TGTGCCAGCAGTCTATATCGGACAGTGAACACTGAAGCTTTCTTT. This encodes CASSLYRTVNTEAFF.

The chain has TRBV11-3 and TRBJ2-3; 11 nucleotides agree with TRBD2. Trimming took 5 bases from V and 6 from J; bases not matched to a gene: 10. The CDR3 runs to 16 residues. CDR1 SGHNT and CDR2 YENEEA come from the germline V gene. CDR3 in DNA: TGTGCCAGCAGCCGAGCTAGCGGGAGGTCTCCGGATACGCAGTATTTT. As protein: CASSRASGRSPDTQYF. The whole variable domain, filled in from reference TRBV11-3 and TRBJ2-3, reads EAGVVQSPRYKIIEKKQPVAFWCNPISGHNTLYWYLQNLGQGPELLIRYENEEAVDDSQLPKDRFSAERLKGVDSTLKIQPAELGDSAVYLCASSRASGRSPDTQYFGPGTRLTVL.

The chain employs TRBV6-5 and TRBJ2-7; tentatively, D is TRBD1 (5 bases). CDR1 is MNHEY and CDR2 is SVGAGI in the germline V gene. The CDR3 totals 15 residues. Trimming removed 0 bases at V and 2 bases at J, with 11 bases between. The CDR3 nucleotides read TGTGCCAGCAGTTACTCGGGGCAGCGTGCCTACGAGCAGTACTTC. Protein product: CASSYSGQRAYEQYF.

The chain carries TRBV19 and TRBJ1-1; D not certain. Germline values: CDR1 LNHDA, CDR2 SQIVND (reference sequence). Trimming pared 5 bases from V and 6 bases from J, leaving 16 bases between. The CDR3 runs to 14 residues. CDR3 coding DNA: TGTGCCAGTAGTCCCCGACTTGTCGCGGCTGAAGCTTTCTTT. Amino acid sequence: CASSPRLVAAEAFF.

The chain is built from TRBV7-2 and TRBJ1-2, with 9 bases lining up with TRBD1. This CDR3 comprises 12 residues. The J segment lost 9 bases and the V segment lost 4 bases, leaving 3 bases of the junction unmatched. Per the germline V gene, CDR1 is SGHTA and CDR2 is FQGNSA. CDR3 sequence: CASSSTGGSYTF. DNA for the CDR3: TGTGCCAGCAGCTCCACAGGGGGCAGCTACACCTTC.

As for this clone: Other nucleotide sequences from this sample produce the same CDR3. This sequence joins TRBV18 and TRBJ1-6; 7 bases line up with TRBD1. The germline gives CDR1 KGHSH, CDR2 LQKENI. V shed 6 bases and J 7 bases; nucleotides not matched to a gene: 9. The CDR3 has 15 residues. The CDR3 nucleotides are TGTGCCAGCTCTCTCTTCGGGACAGACAATTCACCCCTCCACTTT. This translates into CASSLFGTDNSPLHF. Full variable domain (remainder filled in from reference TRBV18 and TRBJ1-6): NAGVMQNPRHLVRRRGQEARLRCSPMKGHSHVYWYRQLPEEGLKFMVYLQKENIIDESGMPKERFSAEFPKEGPSILRIQQVVRGDSAAYFCASSLFGTDNSPLHFGNGTRLTVT.

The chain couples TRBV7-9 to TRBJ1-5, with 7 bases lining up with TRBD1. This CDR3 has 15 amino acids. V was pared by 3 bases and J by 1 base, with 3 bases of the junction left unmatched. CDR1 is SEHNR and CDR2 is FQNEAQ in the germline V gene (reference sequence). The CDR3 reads CASSLGTASNQPQHF. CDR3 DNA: TGTGCCAGCAGCTTGGGGACAGCCAGCAATCAGCCCCAGCATTTT.

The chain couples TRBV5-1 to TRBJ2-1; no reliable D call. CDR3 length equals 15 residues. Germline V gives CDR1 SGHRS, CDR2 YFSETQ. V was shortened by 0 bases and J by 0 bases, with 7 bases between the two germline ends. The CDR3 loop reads CASSLVDFSYNEQFF. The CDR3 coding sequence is TGCGCCAGCAGCTTGGTAGACTTCTCCTACAATGAGCAGTTCTTC.

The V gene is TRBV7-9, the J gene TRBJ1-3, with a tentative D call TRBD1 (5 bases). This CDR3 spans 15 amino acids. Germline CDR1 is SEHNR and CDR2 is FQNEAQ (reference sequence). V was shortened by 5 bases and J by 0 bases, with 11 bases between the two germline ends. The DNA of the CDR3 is TGTGCCAGCAGCCCCCGTGACAGCTCTGGAAACACCATATATTTT. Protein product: CASSPRDSSGNTIYF. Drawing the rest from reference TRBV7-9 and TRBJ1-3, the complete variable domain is DTGVSQNPRHKITKRGQNVTFRCDPISEHNRLYWYRQTLGQGPEFLTYFQNEAQLEKSRLLSDRFSAERPKGSFSTLEIQRTEQGDSAMYLCASSPRDSSGNTIYFGEGSWLTVV.

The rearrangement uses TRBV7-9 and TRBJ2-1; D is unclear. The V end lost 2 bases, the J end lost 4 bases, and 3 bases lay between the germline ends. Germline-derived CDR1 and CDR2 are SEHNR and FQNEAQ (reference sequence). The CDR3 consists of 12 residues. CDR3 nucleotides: TGTGCCAGCAGCTTACAATACAATGAGCAGTTCTTC. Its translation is CASSLQYNEQFF.

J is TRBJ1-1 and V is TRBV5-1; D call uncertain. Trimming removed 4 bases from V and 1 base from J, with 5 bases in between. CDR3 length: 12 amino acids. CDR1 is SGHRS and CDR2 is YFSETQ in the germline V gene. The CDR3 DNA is TGCGCCAGCAGCCCGGGGAACACTGAAGCTTTCTTT. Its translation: CASSPGNTEAFF.

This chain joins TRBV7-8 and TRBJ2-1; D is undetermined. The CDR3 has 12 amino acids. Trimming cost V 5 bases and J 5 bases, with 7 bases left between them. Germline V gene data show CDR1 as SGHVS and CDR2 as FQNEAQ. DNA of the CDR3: TGTGCCAGCAGCACAGAAAACAATGAGCAGTTCTTC. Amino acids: CASSTENNEQFF.

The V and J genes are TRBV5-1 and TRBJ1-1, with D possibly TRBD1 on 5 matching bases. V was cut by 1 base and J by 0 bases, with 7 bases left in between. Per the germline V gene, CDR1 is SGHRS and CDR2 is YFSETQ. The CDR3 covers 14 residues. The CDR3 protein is CASSLTGMNTEAFF. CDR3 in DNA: TGCGCCAGCAGCTTGACAGGCATGAACACTGAAGCTTTCTTT. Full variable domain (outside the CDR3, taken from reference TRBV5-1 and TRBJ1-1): KAGVTQTPRYLIKTRGQQVTLSCSPISGHRSVSWYQQTPGQGLQFLFEYFSETQRNKGNFPGRFSGRQFSNSRSEMNVSTLELGDSALYLCASSLTGMNTEAFFGQGTRLTVV.

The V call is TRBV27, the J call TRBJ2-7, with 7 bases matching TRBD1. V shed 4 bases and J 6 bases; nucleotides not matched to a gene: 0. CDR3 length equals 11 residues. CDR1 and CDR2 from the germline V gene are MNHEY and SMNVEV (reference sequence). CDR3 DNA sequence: TGTGCCAGCAGTTACAGGGGCGAGCAGTACTTC. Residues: CASSYRGEQYF.

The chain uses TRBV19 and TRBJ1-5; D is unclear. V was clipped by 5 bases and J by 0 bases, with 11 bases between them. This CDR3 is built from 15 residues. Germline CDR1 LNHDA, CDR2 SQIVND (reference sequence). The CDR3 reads CASSQTEYSNQPQHF. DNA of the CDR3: TGTGCCAGTAGTCAAACAGAGTATAGCAATCAGCCCCAGCATTTT.

The CDR3, as DNA: TGTGCCAGTAGTATAGTGGGGACAGTGAACACTGAAGCTTTCTTT. Translated: CASSIVGTVNTEAFF. The gene calls are TRBV19 and TRBJ1-1; 7 bases match TRBD1. J was trimmed by 0 bases and V by 1 base; bases with no gene match: 2. This CDR3 contains 15 residues. Germline V CDR1 and CDR2: LNHDA, SQIVND (reference sequence).